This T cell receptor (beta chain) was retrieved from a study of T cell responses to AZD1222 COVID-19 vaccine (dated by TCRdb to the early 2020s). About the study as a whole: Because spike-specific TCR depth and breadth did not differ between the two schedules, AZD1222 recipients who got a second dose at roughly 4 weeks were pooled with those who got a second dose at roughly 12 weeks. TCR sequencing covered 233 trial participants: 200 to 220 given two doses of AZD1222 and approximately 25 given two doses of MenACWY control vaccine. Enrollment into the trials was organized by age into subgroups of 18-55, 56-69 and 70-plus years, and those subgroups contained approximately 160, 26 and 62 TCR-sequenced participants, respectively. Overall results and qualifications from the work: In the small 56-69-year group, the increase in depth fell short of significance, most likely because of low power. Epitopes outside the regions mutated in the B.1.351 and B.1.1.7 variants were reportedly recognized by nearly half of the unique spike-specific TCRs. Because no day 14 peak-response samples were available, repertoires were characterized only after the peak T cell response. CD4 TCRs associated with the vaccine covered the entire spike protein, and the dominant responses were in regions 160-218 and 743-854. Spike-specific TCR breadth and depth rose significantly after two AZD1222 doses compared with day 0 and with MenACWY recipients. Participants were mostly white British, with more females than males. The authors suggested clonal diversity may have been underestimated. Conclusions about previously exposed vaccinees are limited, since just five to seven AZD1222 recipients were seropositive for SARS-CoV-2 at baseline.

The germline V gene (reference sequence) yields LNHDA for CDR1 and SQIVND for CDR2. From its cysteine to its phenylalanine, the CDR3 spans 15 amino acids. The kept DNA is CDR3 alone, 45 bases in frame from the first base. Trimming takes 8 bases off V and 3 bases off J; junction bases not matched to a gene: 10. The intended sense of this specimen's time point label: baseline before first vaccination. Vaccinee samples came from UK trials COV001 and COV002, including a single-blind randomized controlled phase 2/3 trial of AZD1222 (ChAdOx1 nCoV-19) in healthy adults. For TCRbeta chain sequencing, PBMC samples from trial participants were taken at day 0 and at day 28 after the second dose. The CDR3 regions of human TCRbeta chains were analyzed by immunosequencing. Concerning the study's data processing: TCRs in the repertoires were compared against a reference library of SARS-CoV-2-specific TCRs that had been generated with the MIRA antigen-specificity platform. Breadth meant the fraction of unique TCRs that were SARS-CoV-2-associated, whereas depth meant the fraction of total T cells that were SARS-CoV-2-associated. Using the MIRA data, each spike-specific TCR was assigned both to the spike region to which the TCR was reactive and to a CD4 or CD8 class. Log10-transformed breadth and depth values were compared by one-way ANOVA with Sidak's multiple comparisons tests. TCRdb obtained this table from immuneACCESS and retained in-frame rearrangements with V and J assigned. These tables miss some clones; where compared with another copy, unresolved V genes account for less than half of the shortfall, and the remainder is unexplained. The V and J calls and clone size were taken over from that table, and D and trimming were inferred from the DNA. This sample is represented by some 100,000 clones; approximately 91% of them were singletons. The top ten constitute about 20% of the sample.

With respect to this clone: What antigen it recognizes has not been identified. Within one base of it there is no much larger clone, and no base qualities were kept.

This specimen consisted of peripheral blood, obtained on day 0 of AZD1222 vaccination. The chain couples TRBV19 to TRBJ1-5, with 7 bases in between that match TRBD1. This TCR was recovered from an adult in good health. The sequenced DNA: TGTGCCAGTCTGAAGGACAGGACCTTCAATCAGCCCCAGCATTTT. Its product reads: CASLKDRTFNQPQHF.